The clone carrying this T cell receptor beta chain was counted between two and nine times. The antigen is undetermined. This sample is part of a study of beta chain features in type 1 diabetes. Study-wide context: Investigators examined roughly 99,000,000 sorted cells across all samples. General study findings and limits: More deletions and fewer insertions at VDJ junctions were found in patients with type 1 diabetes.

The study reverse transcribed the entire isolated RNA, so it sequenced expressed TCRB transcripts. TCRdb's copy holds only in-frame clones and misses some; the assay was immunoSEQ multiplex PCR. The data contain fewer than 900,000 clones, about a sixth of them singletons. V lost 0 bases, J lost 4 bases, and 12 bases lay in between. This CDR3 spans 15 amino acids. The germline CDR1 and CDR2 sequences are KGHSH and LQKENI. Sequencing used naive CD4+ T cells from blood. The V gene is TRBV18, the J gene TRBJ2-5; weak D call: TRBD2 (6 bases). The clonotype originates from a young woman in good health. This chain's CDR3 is CASSPPLALGETQYF. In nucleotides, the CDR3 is TGTGCCAGCTCACCACCCCTAGCGTTGGGAGAGACCCAGTACTTC.